These 13 T cell receptor beta chains were sequenced from one sample in a study of cytomegalovirus exposure and HLA in healthy donors (TCRdb year 2017). Libraries were prepared through the immunoSEQ multiplex PCR assay. Drawn from immuneACCESS, this table holds only the in-frame rearrangements with V and J called that TCRdb kept. Clones are partly lost; checked studies trace under half to an unresolved V gene and leave the rest unexplained. The sample table contains under 200,000 clones; only one count was recorded for 75% to 95% of them. The ten largest clones add up to about 3% of the sample. Source material: PBMCs. All receptors come from a woman aged 18-29 years in good health and CMV-seropositive.

For the CDR3, the DNA is TGCGCCAGCCGCCACCCGGCTAGCGGGAGTGAGACCCAGTACTTC. Protein sequence: CASRHPASGSETQYF. This chain joins TRBV23-1 and TRBJ2-5; 10 nucleotides match TRBD2. TRBV23-1 is an ORF; its function is uncertain. The junction had 11 bases not matched to a gene; V was cut back by 8 bases and J by 5 bases. The CDR3 is 15 amino acids.

This clone was found once. The chain joins TRBV5-1 to TRBJ1-4; TRBD1 matches at 9 bases. The CDR3 length is 16 residues. Germline V gene data show CDR1 as SGHRS and CDR2 as YFSETQ. The ends lost 0 bases at V and 3 bases at J; junction bases unmatched: 3. DNA for the CDR3: TGCGCCAGCAGCTTGGGGACAGGGGAACCTAATGAAAAACTGTTTTTT. Translation gives CASSLGTGEPNEKLFF.

The rearrangement uses TRBV21-1 and TRBJ1-2; TRBD1, as called in the table, went unchecked against the DNA. TRBV21-1 represents a pseudogene. This CDR3 spans 12 amino acids. The CDR3 loop reads CASRPGGQTYTF. DNA of the CDR3: TGTGCCAGCAGACCCGGGGGACAGACCTACACCTTC.

The J gene is TRBJ1-2, the V gene TRBV10-1, with 8 bases aligning to TRBD1. The CDR3 has 14 residues. Germline V lookup: CDR1 WNHNN, CDR2 SYGVQD (reference sequence). The V gene end was trimmed by 4 bases and the J gene end by 6 bases; junction bases not matched to a gene: 7. Here the CDR3 DNA reads TGCGCCAGCAGTGCGGGACAGGAATTGAATGGCTACACCTTC. Residues: CASSAGQELNGYTF.

The genes are TRBV6-5 and TRBJ2-1; weak D call: TRBD1 (5 bases). CDR3 size: 14 residues. The germline gives CDR1 MNHEY, CDR2 SVGAGI. V dropped 5 bases and J dropped 6 bases, with 14 bases sitting between them. DNA of the CDR3: TGTGCCAGCAGTCGGCAGACAGTCGGCAATGAGCAGTTCTTC. Translating gives CASSRQTVGNEQFF.

The gene calls are TRBV14 and TRBJ1-2; no firm D call. CDR3 length equals 15 residues. CDR1 is SGHDN and CDR2 is FVKESK in the germline V gene. V was shortened by 5 bases and J by 0 bases, with 13 bases between the two germline ends. The CDR3 nucleotides read TGTGCCAGCAGCTCGGCCGGGTCCACTAACTATGGCTACACCTTC. This codes for CASSSAGSTNYGYTF.

The chain links TRBV20-1 to TRBJ2-1; D is unclear. V was cut by 2 bases and J by 7 bases, with 6 bases left in between. The CDR3 is made up of 11 amino acids. Germline loops: CDR1 DFQATT, CDR2 SNEGSKA (reference sequence). In nucleotides, the CDR3 is TGCAGTGCTAGAAGAGCGAATGAGCAGTTCTTC. It codes for CSARRANEQFF.

This clone is a singleton in its sample. This rearrangement joins TRBV11-3 to TRBJ2-5; no reliable D call. Trimming left V 3 bases short and J 1 base short, with 6 bases between. CDR3 size: 13 residues. From germline, CDR1 is SGHNT and CDR2 YENEEA. This chain's CDR3 is CASSFVSQETQYF. In nucleotides, the CDR3 is TGTGCCAGCAGCTTCGTGTCCCAAGAGACCCAGTACTTC.

The chain combines TRBV27 with TRBJ2-4, with TRBD2 identical over 10 bases. This CDR3 is 14 amino acids long. CDR1 and CDR2 from the germline V gene are MNHEY and SMNVEV (reference sequence). With 4 bases clipped from V and 3 bases from J, the junction kept 0 bases outside the gene matches. CDR3: CASSSSGSKNIQYF. In DNA, the CDR3 is TGTGCCAGCAGTTCTAGCGGGAGCAAAAACATTCAGTACTTC.

The J gene is TRBJ2-7, the V gene TRBV29-1; the D is unclear. V was trimmed by 4 bases and J by 0 bases, leaving 10 bases between them. Germline CDR1 is SQVTM and CDR2 is ANQGSEA. This CDR3 region has 13 residues. The DNA of the CDR3 is TGCAGCGTTGGCGGTCGGAGCTCCTACGAGCAGTACTTC. This sequence encodes CSVGGRSSYEQYF.

The chain employs TRBV5-4 and TRBJ2-1; TRBD1 matches at 7 bases. The ends lost 2 bases at V and 0 bases at J; junction bases unmatched: 5. Germline V gene sequence: CDR1 SGHNT, CDR2 YYREEE (reference sequence). The CDR3 sequence is 16 residues long. The CDR3 coding sequence is TGTGCCAGCAGCTTATTCGGGACAGTCTCCTACAATGAGCAGTTCTTC. Translation: CASSLFGTVSYNEQFF.

The chain uses TRBV6-5 and TRBJ2-3, with D uncertain. V gave up 2 bases and J gave up 4 bases, with 16 bases separating them. The CDR3 runs 16 residues. From germline, CDR1 is MNHEY and CDR2 SVGAGI. CDR3 sequence reads: CASSYLPSSKSDTQYF. The CDR3, as DNA: TGTGCCAGCAGTTACCTCCCGTCGAGCAAGTCAGATACGCAGTATTTT.

This chain uses TRBV5-1 with TRBJ1-2; 8 bases are shared with TRBD1. The CDR3 is 15 residues long. Unmatched junction bases numbered 6, after V lost 3 bases and J lost 2 bases. Germline V gene data show CDR1 as SGHRS and CDR2 as YFSETQ. CDR3: CASSSTGDMNYGYTF. The CDR3, as DNA: TGCGCCAGCAGCTCGACAGGGGATATGAACTATGGCTACACCTTC.